What follows are 27 T cell receptor beta chains derived from one specimen sequenced in a study of T cell responses to AZD1222 COVID-19 vaccine. The table came from immunoSEQ multiplex PCR; TCRdb's copy has only in-frame clones and leaves some out. This sample has about 130,000 clones, with roughly 90% found just once. Sequenced here: peripheral blood, sampled on day 0 of AZD1222 vaccination. These TCRs come from an adult in good health.

This clone was observed once. V is TRBV19 and J is TRBJ2-1, with a tentative D call TRBD2 (5 bases). CDR3 length: 15 amino acids. Trimming took 1 base from V and 2 from J, leaving 9 bases between them. Germline V gives CDR1 LNHDA, CDR2 SQIVND (reference sequence). The CDR3 loop is CASSIAPGTYNEQFF. CDR3 coding DNA: TGTGCCAGTAGTATAGCCCCGGGAACCTACAATGAGCAGTTCTTC.

The rearrangement joins TRBV5-6 to TRBJ2-1; D not certain. This CDR3 has 14 residues. Germline CDR1 and CDR2: SGHDT and YYEEEE. Trimming stripped 4 bases from V and 10 bases from J, with 18 bases between. CDR3 nucleotide sequence: TGTGCCAGCAGCCTTGGACGTCTTAAGACAGAGCAGTTCTTC. It yields the protein CASSLGRLKTEQFF.

This chain joins TRBV9 and TRBJ2-1, with a tentative D call TRBD1 (5 bases). Trimming removed 0 bases at V and 8 bases at J, with 9 bases between. This CDR3 has 13 residues. Germline CDR1 and CDR2: SGDLS and YYNGEE. CDR3 loop: CASSVEGIYEQFF. Written as DNA, the CDR3 is TGTGCCAGCAGCGTAGAGGGGATATATGAGCAGTTCTTC.

The chain uses TRBV9 and TRBJ2-1, with D perhaps TRBD2 (5 bases). The CDR3 runs 15 residues. V lost 0 bases and J 6 bases, leaving 13 bases between the germline ends. Germline CDR1 reads SGDLS; CDR2 reads YYNGEE. The CDR3: CASSVAGTAANEQFF. CDR3 coding DNA: TGTGCCAGCAGCGTAGCGGGAACGGCCGCCAATGAGCAGTTCTTC.

A single count supports this clone. The identical CDR3 is also encoded by other nucleotide sequences in the sample. This chain uses TRBV24-1 with TRBJ2-3; D may be TRBD2 (6 bases). Germline assignment: CDR1 KGHDR and CDR2 SFDVKD. The V gene lost 1 base and the J gene lost 6 bases, with 10 bases spanning the gap. CDR3 length: 14 amino acids. As DNA, the CDR3 is TGTGCCACCAGTGATTTCGGGGGAACGGATACGCAGTATTTT. Protein product: CATSDFGGTDTQYF.

This chain joins TRBV24-1 and TRBJ1-3; D unresolved. This CDR3 is 15 amino acids long. Germline loops: CDR1 KGHDR, CDR2 SFDVKD. Trimming removed 4 bases at V and 7 bases at J, with 16 bases between. Here the CDR3 DNA reads TGTGCCACCAGTGAAATAAGACCCCGCGGGAACACCATATATTTT. This sequence encodes CATSEIRPRGNTIYF.

V gene TRBV7-5 combines with J gene TRBJ2-7; the table calls TRBD2, which could not be checked here. TRBV7-5 is a pseudogene. The CDR3 contains 16 residues. CDR3 sequence: CVRSSTRLAGSYEQYF. The DNA of the CDR3 is TGTGTCAGAAGCTCTACCCGACTAGCGGGATCCTACGAGCAGTACTTC.

This clone was detected only once. J is TRBJ2-1 and V is TRBV28; unclear D gene. Germline V gene data show CDR1 as MDHEN and CDR2 as SYDVKM. The V end was cut by 7 bases, the J end by 9 bases, with 13 bases between. The CDR3 runs to 12 residues. This CDR3 reads CASTSVRSEQFF. The CDR3 nucleotides read TGTGCCAGCACCTCAGTTAGGAGTGAGCAGTTCTTC.

This chain links TRBV7-3 with TRBJ2-1; TRBD2 agrees at 9 bases. The CDR3 is 14 residues long. The germline V gene has CDR1 SGHTA and CDR2 FQGTGA. The V and J ends lost 3 bases and 7 bases, in that order; junction bases with no gene match: 4. CDR3 sequence reads: CASSFSGSVNEQFF. As DNA, the CDR3 is TGTGCCAGCAGCTTTAGCGGGAGTGTGAATGAGCAGTTCTTC.

J is TRBJ1-2 and V is TRBV2; D gene unclear. CDR1 SNHLY and CDR2 FYNNEI come from the germline V gene. The germline V and J ends were trimmed by 3 bases and 0 bases, with 11 bases remaining between them. The CDR3 loop spans 15 amino acids. The CDR3 sequence: CASSDSPGANYGYTF. For the CDR3, the DNA is TGTGCCAGCAGTGATTCACCAGGAGCTAACTATGGCTACACCTTC. Full variable domain (rest looked up from reference TRBV2 and TRBJ1-2): EPEVTQTPSHQVTQMGQEVILRCVPISNHLYFYWYRQILGQKVEFLVSFYNNEISEKSEIFDDQFSVERPDGSNFTLKIRSTKLEDSAMYFCASSDSPGANYGYTFGSGTRLTVV.

The V gene is TRBV27, the J gene TRBJ2-2; D unclear. This CDR3 comprises 14 residues. The V gene's germline CDR1 is MNHEY and CDR2 SMNVEV (reference sequence). V was pared by 5 bases and J by 1 base, with 8 bases between. CDR3 coding DNA: TGTGCCAGCAGTACCCGATGGAACACCGGGGAGCTGTTTTTT. It encodes CASSTRWNTGELFF.

V and J are TRBV19 and TRBJ1-1; 9 bases fit TRBD1. V lost 3 bases to trimming and J lost 4 bases; unmatched junction nucleotides: 6. Germline lookup yields CDR1 LNHDA and CDR2 SQIVND (reference sequence). The CDR3 is made up of 15 amino acids. CDR3 amino acids: CASSIVQGAGTEAFF. The CDR3 coding sequence is TGTGCCAGTAGTATCGTACAGGGGGCTGGCACTGAAGCTTTCTTT.

This chain uses TRBV28 with TRBJ1-2; 7 nucleotides line up with TRBD1. The CDR3 is made up of 15 amino acids. In germline, CDR1 is MDHEN, CDR2 SYDVKM. V lost 5 bases to trimming and J lost 4 bases; unmatched junction nucleotides: 10. CDR3 sequence (DNA): TGTGCCAGCAGTCCTCTTTACAGGGGCGGCTATGGCTACACCTTC. It encodes CASSPLYRGGYGYTF.

The V gene is TRBV6-4, the J gene TRBJ2-1, with 11 bases matching TRBD1. The CDR3 spans 16 residues. Germline assignment: CDR1 MRHNA and CDR2 SNTAGT. Trimming cost V 5 bases and J 8 bases; bases outside gene matches: 11. CDR3 amino acids: CASSPTGTGGVDEQFF. CDR3 coding DNA: TGTGCCAGCAGTCCTACCGGGACAGGGGGAGTCGATGAGCAGTTCTTC.

This chain uses TRBV2 with TRBJ2-2, with 13 positions matching TRBD2. J gave up 6 bases and V 7 bases, and 2 bases lay outside the gene matches. Germline-derived CDR1 and CDR2 are SNHLY and FYNNEI. This CDR3 contains 14 residues. The CDR3 DNA sequence: TGTGCCAGCATAGGACTAGCGGGAGCCGGGGAGCTGTTTTTT. This translates into CASIGLAGAGELFF.

This chain connects TRBV6-5 to TRBJ1-2; 7 nucleotides align to TRBD1. V lost 6 bases, J lost 4 bases, and 11 bases stayed unmatched. Germline CDR1 is MNHEY and CDR2 is SVGAGI. This CDR3 is 15 amino acids long. CDR3 in amino acids: CASSAGDSPSYGYTF. For the CDR3, the DNA is TGTGCCAGCAGCGCCGGGGACAGCCCTTCCTATGGCTACACCTTC.

The chain is built from TRBV6-6 and TRBJ1-4; 11 nucleotides agree with TRBD1. Losses at the gene ends were 0 bases for V and 12 bases for J; bases not matched to a gene: 3. The CDR3 totals 14 residues. Per the germline V gene, CDR1 is MNHNY and CDR2 is SVGAGI (reference sequence). Here the CDR3 reads CASSYSRDRGELFF. CDR3 nucleotide sequence: TGTGCCAGCAGTTACTCAAGGGACAGGGGGGAACTGTTTTTT.

This clone turned up a few times. The V call is TRBV7-9, the J call TRBJ2-1, with D maybe TRBD2 (6 bases). V lost 1 base, J lost 5 bases, and 9 bases lay in between. In germline, CDR1 is SEHNR, CDR2 FQNEAQ (reference sequence). This CDR3 has 14 amino acids. The CDR3 loop is CASSLVAADNEQFF. The CDR3 DNA is TGTGCCAGCAGCTTAGTAGCGGCCGACAATGAGCAGTTCTTC. The entire variable domain, with the rest obtained from reference TRBV7-9 and TRBJ2-1, is as follows: DTGVSQNPRHKITKRGQNVTFRCDPISEHNRLYWYRQTLGQGPEFLTYFQNEAQLEKSRLLSDRFSAERPKGSFSTLEIQRTEQGDSAMYLCASSLVAADNEQFFGPGTRLTVL.

The chain carries TRBV7-8 and TRBJ2-1, with 12 nucleotides matching TRBD2. CDR1 is SGHVS and CDR2 is FQNEAQ in the germline V gene. V shed 3 bases and J 5 bases; nucleotides not matched to a gene: 11. The CDR3 extends over 18 amino acids. CDR3 region: CASSFSQTSGSWDNEQFF. The CDR3 nucleotides are TGTGCCAGCAGCTTCTCACAGACTAGCGGGAGCTGGGACAATGAGCAGTTCTTC.

The rearrangement joins TRBV9 to TRBJ1-1; D unresolved. Germline V gene data show CDR1 as SGDLS and CDR2 as YYNGEE. The V and J ends lost 1 base and 3 bases respectively, with 13 bases between them. The CDR3 extends over 15 amino acids. The CDR3 spells CASSVRAGADTEAFF. CDR3 sequence (DNA): TGTGCCAGCAGCGTACGTGCGGGTGCGGACACTGAAGCTTTCTTT.

The chain is built from TRBV5-1 and TRBJ2-7, with D perhaps matching TRBD1 (6 bases). The CDR3 covers 16 residues. V gave up 1 base and J gave up 2 bases, with 16 bases separating them. CDR1 and CDR2 (germline): SGHRS, YFSETQ. The CDR3, as DNA: TGCGCCAGCAGCTTGAAGACAGGCCCTTCAACCTACGAGCAGTACTTC. Translating gives CASSLKTGPSTYEQYF.

This sequence joins TRBV19 and TRBJ1-1; D possibly corresponds to TRBD1 (5 bases). Germline loops: CDR1 LNHDA, CDR2 SQIVND (reference sequence). V gave up 2 bases and J gave up 5 bases, with 12 bases separating them. CDR3 size: 14 residues. The CDR3 region is CASSIRGSGTEAFF. The DNA for the CDR3 is TGTGCCAGTAGTATAAGGGGTTCAGGGACTGAAGCTTTCTTT.

This clone came up once. The V and J genes are TRBV19 and TRBJ2-1; TRBD1 aligns across 10 bases. The V gene end was trimmed by 5 bases and the J gene end by 7 bases; junction bases not matched to a gene: 2. From germline, CDR1 is LNHDA and CDR2 SQIVND (reference sequence). The CDR3 contains 13 residues. CDR3 DNA: TGTGCCAGTAGTTGGGGACAGGGGAATGAGCAGTTCTTC. Protein: CASSWGQGNEQFF.

The V and J genes are TRBV9 and TRBJ2-7; no reliable D call. V lost 1 base and J lost 3, with 14 bases in between. Germline CDR1 is SGDLS and CDR2 is YYNGEE. The CDR3 has 15 amino acids. CDR3 DNA: TGTGCCAGCAGCGTAACCGGCCAGCCATTCTACGAGCAGTACTTC. Its protein product is CASSVTGQPFYEQYF. The full variable domain, rest sourced from reference TRBV9 and TRBJ2-7, is DSGVTQTPKHLITATGQRVTLRCSPRSGDLSVYWYQQSLDQGLQFLIQYYNGEERAKGNILERFSAQQFPDLHSELNLSSLELGDSALYFCASSVTGQPFYEQYFGPGTRLTVT.

This chain joins TRBV2 and TRBJ1-5; D gene ambiguous. The germline CDR1 and CDR2 sequences are SNHLY and FYNNEI. The CDR3 has 14 amino acids. The V gene lost 4 bases and the J gene lost 4 bases, with 11 bases spanning the gap. The CDR3 coding sequence is TGTGCCAGCAGTGGGGTCAGGAGTAATCAGCCCCAGCATTTT. It codes for CASSGVRSNQPQHF.

In DNA, the CDR3 is TGTGCCAGCTCACCTGTTTCTGGGACGGCCTCTGGAAACACCATATATTTT. It specifies CASSPVSGTASGNTIYF. V usage is TRBV18 and J usage is TRBJ1-3, with TRBD1 as a possible D gene (5 bases). Germline V gene data show CDR1 as KGHSH and CDR2 as LQKENI. This CDR3 has 17 residues. The V end lost 3 bases, the J end lost 0 bases, and 15 bases lay between the germline ends.

This clone was detected only once. The chain is built from TRBV7-9 and TRBJ2-7; TRBD1 agrees at 8 bases. CDR1 and CDR2 from the germline V gene are SEHNR and FQNEAQ (reference sequence). The CDR3 is 16 amino acids. V lost 6 bases to trimming and J lost 0 bases; unmatched junction nucleotides: 10. The CDR3 loop is CASSKDRVEPSYEQYF. The CDR3 nucleotides are TGTGCCAGCAGTAAGGACAGGGTAGAACCCTCCTACGAGCAGTACTTC.